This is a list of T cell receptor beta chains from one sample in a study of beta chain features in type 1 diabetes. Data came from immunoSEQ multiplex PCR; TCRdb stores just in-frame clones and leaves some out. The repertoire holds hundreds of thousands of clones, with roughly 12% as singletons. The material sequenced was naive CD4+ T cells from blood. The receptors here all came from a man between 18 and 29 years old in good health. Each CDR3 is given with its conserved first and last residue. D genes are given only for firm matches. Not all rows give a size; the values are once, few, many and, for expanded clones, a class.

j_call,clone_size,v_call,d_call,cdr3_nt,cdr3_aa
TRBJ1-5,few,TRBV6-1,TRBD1,TGTGCCAGCAGTGAAACCGGGACAGGGGATCAGCCCCAGCATTTT,CASSETGTGDQPQHF
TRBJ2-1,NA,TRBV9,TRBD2,TGTGCCAGCAGCGTAAGCGGGACGGACAATGAGCAGTTCTTC,CASSVSGTDNEQFF
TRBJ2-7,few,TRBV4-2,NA,TGTGCCAGCAGCCAAGACGGCGGGCCTACCTACGAGCAGTACTTC,CASSQDGGPTYEQYF
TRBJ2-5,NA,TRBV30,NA,TGTGCCTGGGGGAGGGGGCAAGAGACCCAGTACTTC,CAWGRGQETQYF
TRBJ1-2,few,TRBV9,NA,TGTGCCAGCAGCCGGGCGAGGGAAGGGTTTGGCTACACCTTC,CASSRAREGFGYTF
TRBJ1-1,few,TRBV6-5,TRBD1,TGTGCCAGCAGCCGACCGGGACAGGGGTCCACTGAAGCTTTCTTT,CASSRPGQGSTEAFF
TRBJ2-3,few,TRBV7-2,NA,TGTGCCAGCAGCTACTTGGCAGATACGCAGTATTTT,CASSYLADTQYF
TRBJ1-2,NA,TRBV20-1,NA,TGCAGTGCTACCGACAGCTATGGCTACACCTTC,CSATDSYGYTF
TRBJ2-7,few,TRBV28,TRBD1,TGTGCCAGCAGTTTCCGGGACAGCTACGAGCAGTACTTC,CASSFRDSYEQYF
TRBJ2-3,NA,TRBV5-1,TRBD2,TGCGCCAGCAGCTCCGGGACTAGCGGGAGCACAGATACGCAGTATTTT,CASSSGTSGSTDTQYF
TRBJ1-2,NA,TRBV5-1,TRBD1,TGCGCCAGCAGCCCCCGGCGGGCAGGGGGAAACTATGGCTACACCTTC,CASSPRRAGGNYGYTF
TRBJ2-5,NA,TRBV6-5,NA,TGTGCCAGCAGTTCGGCGGGGGCCAACCAAGAGACCCAGTACTTC,CASSSAGANQETQYF
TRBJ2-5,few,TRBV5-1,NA,TGCGCCAGCAGTCATGGCCCGACAGCCCAAGAGACCCAGTACTTC,CASSHGPTAQETQYF
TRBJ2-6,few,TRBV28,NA,TGTGCCAGCAGACTTGGCTGGGGCCAGAGCTCTGGGGCCAACGTCCTGACTTTC,CASRLGWGQSSGANVLTF
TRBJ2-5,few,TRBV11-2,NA,TGTGCCAGCAGCTCCGGGGAGACCCAGTACTTC,CASSSGETQYF
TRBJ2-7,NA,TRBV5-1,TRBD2,TGCGCCAGCAGCTTAACTCTGCTGACTAGCGGAACCTACGAGCAGTACTTC,CASSLTLLTSGTYEQYF
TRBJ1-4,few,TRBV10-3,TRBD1,TGTGCCATCAGTGATGACAGGGGAGGTGAAAAACTGTTTTTT,CAISDDRGGEKLFF
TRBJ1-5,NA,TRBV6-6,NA,TGTGCCAGCAGTTACGGGGGGGAGATTCAGCCCCAGCATTTT,CASSYGGEIQPQHF
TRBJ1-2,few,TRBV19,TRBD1,TGTGCCAGTAGTCGCGATGACAGGGCGATCGGCTACACCTTC,CASSRDDRAIGYTF
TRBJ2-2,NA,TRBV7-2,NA,TGTGCCAGCAGCTTAGAGGGGTGGGACGGGGAGCTGTTTTTT,CASSLEGWDGELFF
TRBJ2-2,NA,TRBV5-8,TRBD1,TGTGCCAGCAGCTCCCGGGACAGGGGTTGGACCGGGGAGCTGTTTTTT,CASSSRDRGWTGELFF
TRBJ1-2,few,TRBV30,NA,TGTGCCTGGACCGTTTCTAACTATGGCTACACCTTC,CAWTVSNYGYTF
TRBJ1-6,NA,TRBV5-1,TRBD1,TGCGCCAGCAGCACGGGACAGGGGCTTTCACCCCTCCACTTT,CASSTGQGLSPLHF
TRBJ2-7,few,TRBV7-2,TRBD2,TGTGCCAGCAGCTTAGGTGGTAGCGGGGGTGGTTTCAAGCAGTACTTC,CASSLGGSGGGFKQYF
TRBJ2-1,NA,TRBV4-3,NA,TGCGCCAGCAGCAACCGGGGTCGAGATGAGCAGTTCTTC,CASSNRGRDEQFF
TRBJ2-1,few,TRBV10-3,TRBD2,TGTGCCATCAGTGTACTAGCGGGAGGGCCCCATGAGCAGTTCTTC,CAISVLAGGPHEQFF
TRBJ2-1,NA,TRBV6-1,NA,TGTGCCAGCAGTGAAGCCCTCTCAGGCCCCGGACTGTTCAATGAGCAGTTCTTC,CASSEALSGPGLFNEQFF
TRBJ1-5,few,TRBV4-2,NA,TGTGCCAGCAGCCAAGATCCGGGCAATCAGCCCCAGCATTTT,CASSQDPGNQPQHF
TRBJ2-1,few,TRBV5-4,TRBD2,TGTGCCAGCAGATTCGTCCGCGGGAGGGTAAGGTCCTACAATGAGCAGTTCTTC,CASRFVRGRVRSYNEQFF